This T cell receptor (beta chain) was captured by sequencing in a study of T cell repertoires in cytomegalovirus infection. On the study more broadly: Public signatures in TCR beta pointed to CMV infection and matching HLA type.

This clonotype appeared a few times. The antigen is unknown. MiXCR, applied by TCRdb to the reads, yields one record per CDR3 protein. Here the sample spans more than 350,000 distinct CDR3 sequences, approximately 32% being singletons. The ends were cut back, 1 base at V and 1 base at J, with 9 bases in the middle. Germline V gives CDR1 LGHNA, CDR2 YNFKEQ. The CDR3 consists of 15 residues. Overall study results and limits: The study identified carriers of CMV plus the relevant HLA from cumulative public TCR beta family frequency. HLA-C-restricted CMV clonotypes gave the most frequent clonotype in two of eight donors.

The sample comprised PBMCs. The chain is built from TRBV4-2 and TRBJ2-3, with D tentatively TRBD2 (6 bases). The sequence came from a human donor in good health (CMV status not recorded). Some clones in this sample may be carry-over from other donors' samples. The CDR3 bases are TGTGCCAGCAGCCAAGGGAGGGGTGGCACAGATACGCAGTATTTT. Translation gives CASSQGRGGTDTQYF.